In this sample, the clone carrying this T cell receptor beta chain turned up a few times. The data stem from a study of T cell responses to AZD1222 COVID-19 vaccine. TCRdb keeps only in-frame clones here, not all; method: immunoSEQ multiplex PCR. This table has roughly 130,000 clones, over 85% appearing once. J gave up 1 base and V 4 bases, and 5 bases lay outside the gene matches. The CDR3 has 15 residues. Germline CDR1 reads MDHEN; CDR2 reads SYDVKM. This TCR derives from an adult in good health. The chain joins TRBV28 to TRBJ2-5; 8 nucleotides line up with TRBD1. The sequenced sample was peripheral blood, obtained on day 0 of AZD1222 vaccination. Here the CDR3 DNA reads TGTGCCAGCAGTTACACAGGGGGGACCCAAGAGACCCAGTACTTC. This gives the protein CASSYTGGTQETQYF.